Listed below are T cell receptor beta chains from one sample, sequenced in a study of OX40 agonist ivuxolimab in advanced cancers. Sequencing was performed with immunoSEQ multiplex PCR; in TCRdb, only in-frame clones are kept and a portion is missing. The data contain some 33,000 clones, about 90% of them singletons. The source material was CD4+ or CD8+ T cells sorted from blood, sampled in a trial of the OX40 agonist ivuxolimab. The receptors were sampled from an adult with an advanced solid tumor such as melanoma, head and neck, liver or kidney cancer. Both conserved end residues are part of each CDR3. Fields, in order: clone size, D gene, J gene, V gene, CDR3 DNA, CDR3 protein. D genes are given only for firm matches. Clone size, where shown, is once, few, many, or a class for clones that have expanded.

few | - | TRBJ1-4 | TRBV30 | TGTGCCTGGAGTGTTAAGTCAACTAATGAAAAACTGTTTTTT | CAWSVKSTNEKLFF
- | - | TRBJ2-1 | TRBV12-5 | TGTGCTAGTGGTTTGGGGGACAATGAGCAGTTCTTC | CASGLGDNEQFF
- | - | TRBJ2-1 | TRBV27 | TGTGCCAGCAGTTTACTTAACGGGGGATATGAGCAGTTCTTC | CASSLLNGGYEQFF
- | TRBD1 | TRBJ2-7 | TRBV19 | TGTGCCAGTAGTATCCCCTCTCCGACAGGGGGATACGAGCAGTACTTC | CASSIPSPTGGYEQYF
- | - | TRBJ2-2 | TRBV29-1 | TGCAGCGTTGATCCAGAGAACACCGGGGAGCTGTTTTTT | CSVDPENTGELFF
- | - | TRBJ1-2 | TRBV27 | TGTGCCAGCAGTTTGGTTTTTCGTCTTTCGGCCTTCCCTCAAAGACACGCTTTCAACGGCTACACCTTC | CASSLVFRLSAFPQRHAFNGYTF
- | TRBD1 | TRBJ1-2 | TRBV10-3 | TGTGCCATCGGGACAGAGATTGTCCACACCTTC | CAIGTEIVHTF
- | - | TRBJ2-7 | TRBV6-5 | TGTGCCAGCAGTTACTCGACGGGGGCTACGAGGTACGAGCAGTACTTC | CASSYSTGATRYEQYF
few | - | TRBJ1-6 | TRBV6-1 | TGTGCCAGCAGTTTTAGCTCCTATAATTCACCCCTCCACTTT | CASSFSSYNSPLHF
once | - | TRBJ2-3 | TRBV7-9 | TGTGCCAGCAGCTTTGCGGTTTTGGACCGGGGTACGCAGTATTTT | CASSFAVLDRGTQYF
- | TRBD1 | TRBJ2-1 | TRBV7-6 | TGTGCCAGCAGCTTATACCACGCTGAGGGGGCCCATGAGCAGTTCTTC | CASSLYHAEGAHEQFF
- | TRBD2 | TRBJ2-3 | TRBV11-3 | TGTGCCAGCAGCCCCAGTAGGCGGTCTAGCGGGAGGTTCACAGATACGCAGTATTTT | CASSPSRRSSGRFTDTQYF
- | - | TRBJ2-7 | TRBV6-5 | TGTGCCAGCAGTTACTCGTGGACACTAAATTCCTACGAGCAGTACTTC | CASSYSWTLNSYEQYF
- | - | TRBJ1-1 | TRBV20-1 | TGCAGTGCCACTACAGGGCGTGAAGCTTTCTTT | CSATTGREAFF
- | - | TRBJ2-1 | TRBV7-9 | TGTGCCAGCAGCCTCGGGGGACAAATAAACAATGAGCAGTTCTTC | CASSLGGQINNEQFF
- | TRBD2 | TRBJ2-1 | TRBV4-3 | TGCGCCAGCAGCCAAGACTCGACTAGCGGGGGCTCCTACAATGAGCAGTTCTTC | CASSQDSTSGGSYNEQFF
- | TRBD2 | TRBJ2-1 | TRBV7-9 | TGTGCCAGCAGCTTAAGCGGGAGAAATGAGCAGTTCTTC | CASSLSGRNEQFF
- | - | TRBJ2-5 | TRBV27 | TGTGCCAGCAGCACCCTTCTGGATCAAGAGACCCAGTACTTC | CASSTLLDQETQYF
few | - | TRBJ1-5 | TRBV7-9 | TGTGCCAGCAGCTTATCAGGGACGGGTCAGCCCCAGCATTTT | CASSLSGTGQPQHF